This T cell receptor beta chain was recorded in a study of monozygotic twins with inflammatory bowel disease. The study, taken as a whole, reports: IBD patients shared fewer clonotypes with others than healthy twins, especially with disease activity. A single strong IBD-associated signal or clonotype was not supported by the findings.

The CDR3 has 16 amino acids. CDR1 is SGHRS and CDR2 is YFSETQ in the germline V gene. Following a re-call of the 5' RACE reads, TCRdb has one entry per CDR3 protein and lacks DNA. The sample includes 400,000 to 500,000 distinct CDR3 sequences. Concerning this clonotype: Its antigen is as yet unknown.

The rearrangement joins TRBV5-1 to TRBJ2-7; TCRdb's D gene call, TRBD1, goes unchecked for lack of DNA. This clonotype was obtained from a human donor with ulcerative colitis or Crohn's disease, or a healthy co-twin of an affected twin (not recorded which). Sequenced: blood. CDR3 loop: CASSLIFGDPSNEQYF.